The TCR beta chain under discussion was sequenced for a study of human T cells and chemical hapten exposure. Study details: Epicutaneous patch tests delivered 0.01% DPC to the upper back, with evaluation at 6 days. The patients were mostly female; they had alopecia areata, totalis or universalis.

This clonotype was observed many times. The CDR3 covers 13 residues. Per the germline V gene, CDR1 is ENHRY and CDR2 is SYGVKD. The ends were cut back, 8 bases at V and 3 bases at J, with 10 bases in the middle. Documented time point: patch test 1, 2 weeks after DPC sensitization. Described treatment: therapeutic diphenylcyclopropenone sensitization with weekly scalp DPC. TCRdb called the RACE reads again in MiXCR, with one record for every CDR3 protein. The table has around 380,000 distinct CDR3 sequences, about 4.4% seen once. The receptor comes from a woman aged 45-65 years with alopecia areata. Some clones in this sample may be carry-over from other donors' samples. The chain carries TRBV10-3 and TRBJ2-2; the D is unclear. Here the sequenced sample was whole blood, taken in connection with sensitization to the hapten diphenylcyclopropenone (DPC). CDR3: CAIGSHDTGELFF. CDR3 nucleotides: TGTGCCATCGGTTCCCATGACACCGGGGAGCTGTTTTTT.